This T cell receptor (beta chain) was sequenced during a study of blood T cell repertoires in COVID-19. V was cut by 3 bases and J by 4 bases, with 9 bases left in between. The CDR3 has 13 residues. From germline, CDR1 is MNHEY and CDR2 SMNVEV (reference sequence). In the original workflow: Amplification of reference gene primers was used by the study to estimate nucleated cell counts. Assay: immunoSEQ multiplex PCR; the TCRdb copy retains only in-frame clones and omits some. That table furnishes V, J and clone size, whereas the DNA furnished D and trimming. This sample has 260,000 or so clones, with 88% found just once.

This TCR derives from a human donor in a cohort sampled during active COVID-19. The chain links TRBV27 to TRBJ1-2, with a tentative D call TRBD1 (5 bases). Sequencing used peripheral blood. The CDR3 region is CASSFSRGYGYTF. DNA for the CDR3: TGTGCCAGCAGTTTCAGTAGGGGCTATGGCTACACCTTC.